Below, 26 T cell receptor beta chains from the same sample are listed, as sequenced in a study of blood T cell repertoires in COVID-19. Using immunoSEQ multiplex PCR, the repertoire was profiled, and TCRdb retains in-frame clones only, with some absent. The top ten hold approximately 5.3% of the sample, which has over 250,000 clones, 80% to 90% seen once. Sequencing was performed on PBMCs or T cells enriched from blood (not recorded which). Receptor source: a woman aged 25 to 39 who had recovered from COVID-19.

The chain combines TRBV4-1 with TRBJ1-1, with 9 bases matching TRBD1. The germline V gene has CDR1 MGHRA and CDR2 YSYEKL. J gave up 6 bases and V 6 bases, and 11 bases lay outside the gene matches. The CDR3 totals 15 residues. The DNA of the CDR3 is TGCGCCAGCAGGAAAACAGGGGGCCCGAGACCTGAAGCTTTCTTT. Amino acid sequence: CASRKTGGPRPEAFF.

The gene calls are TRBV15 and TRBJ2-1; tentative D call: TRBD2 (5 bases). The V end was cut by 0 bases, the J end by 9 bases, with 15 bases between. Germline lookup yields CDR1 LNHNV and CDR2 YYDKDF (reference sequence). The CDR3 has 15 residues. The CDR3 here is CATSRDSLIEGEQFF. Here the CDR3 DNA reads TGTGCCACCAGCAGAGATAGTCTCATTGAGGGTGAGCAGTTCTTC. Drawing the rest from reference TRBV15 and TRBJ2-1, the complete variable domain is DAMVIQNPRYQVTQFGKPVTLSCSQTLNHNVMYWYQQKSSQAPKLLFHYYDKDFNNEADTPDNFQSRRPNTSFCFLDIRSPGLGDTAMYLCATSRDSLIEGEQFFGPGTRLTVL.

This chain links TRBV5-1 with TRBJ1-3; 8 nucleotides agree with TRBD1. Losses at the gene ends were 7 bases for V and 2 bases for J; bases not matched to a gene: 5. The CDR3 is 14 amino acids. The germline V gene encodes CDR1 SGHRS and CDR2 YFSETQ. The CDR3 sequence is CASGPDRAGNTIYF. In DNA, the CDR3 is TGCGCCAGCGGCCCGGACAGGGCTGGAAACACCATATATTTT.

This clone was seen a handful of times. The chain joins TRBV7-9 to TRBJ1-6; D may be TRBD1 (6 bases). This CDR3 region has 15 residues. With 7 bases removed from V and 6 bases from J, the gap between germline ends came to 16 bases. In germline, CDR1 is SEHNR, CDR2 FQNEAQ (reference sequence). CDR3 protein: CASTYSQGSNSPLHF. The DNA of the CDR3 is TGTGCCAGCACCTACTCGCAGGGGAGTAATTCACCCCTCCACTTT.

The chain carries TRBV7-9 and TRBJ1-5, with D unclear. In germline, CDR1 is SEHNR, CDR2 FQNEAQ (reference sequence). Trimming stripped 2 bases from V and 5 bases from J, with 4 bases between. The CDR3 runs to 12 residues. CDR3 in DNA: TGTGCCAGCAGCTTAAGAGATCAGCCCCAGCATTTT. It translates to CASSLRDQPQHF.

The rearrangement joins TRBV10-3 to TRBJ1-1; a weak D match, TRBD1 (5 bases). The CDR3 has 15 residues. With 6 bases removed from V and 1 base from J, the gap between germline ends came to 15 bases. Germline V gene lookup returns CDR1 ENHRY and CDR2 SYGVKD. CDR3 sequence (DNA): TGTGCCATCAGCGGCCCATCGGGGGGGAACACTGAAGCTTTCTTT. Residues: CAISGPSGGNTEAFF.

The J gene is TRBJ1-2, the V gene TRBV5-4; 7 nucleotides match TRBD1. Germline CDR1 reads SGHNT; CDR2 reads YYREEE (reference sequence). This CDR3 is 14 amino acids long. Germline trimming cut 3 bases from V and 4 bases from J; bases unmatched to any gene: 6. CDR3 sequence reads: CASSSAGGSYGYTF. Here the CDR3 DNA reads TGTGCCAGCAGCTCGGCAGGGGGAAGCTATGGCTACACCTTC. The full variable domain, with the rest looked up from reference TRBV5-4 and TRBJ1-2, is ETGVTQSPTHLIKTRGQQVTLRCSSQSGHNTVSWYQQALGQGPQFIFQYYREEENGRGNFPPRFSGLQFPNYSSELNVNALELDDSALYLCASSSAGGSYGYTFGSGTRLTVV.

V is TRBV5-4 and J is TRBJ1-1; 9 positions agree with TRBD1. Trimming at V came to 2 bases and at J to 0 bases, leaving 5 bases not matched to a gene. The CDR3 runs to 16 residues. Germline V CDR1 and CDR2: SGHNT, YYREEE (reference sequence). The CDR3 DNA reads TGTGCCAGCAGCTTTTCGGGACAGGGAGTGAACACTGAAGCTTTCTTT. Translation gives CASSFSGQGVNTEAFF.

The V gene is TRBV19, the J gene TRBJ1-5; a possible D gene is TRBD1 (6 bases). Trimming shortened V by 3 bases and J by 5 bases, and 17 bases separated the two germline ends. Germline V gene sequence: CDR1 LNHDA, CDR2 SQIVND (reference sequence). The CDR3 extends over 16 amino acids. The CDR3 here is CASSIDRTVAYQPQHF. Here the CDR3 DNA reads TGTGCCAGTAGTATCGATAGGACAGTCGCTTATCAGCCCCAGCATTTT.

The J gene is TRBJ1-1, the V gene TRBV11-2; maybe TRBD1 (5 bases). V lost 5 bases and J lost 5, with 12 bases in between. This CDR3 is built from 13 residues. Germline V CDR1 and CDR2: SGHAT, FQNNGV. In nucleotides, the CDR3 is TGTGCCAGCAGCCTGGAGGGGCGGACTGAAGCTTTCTTT. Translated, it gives CASSLEGRTEAFF.

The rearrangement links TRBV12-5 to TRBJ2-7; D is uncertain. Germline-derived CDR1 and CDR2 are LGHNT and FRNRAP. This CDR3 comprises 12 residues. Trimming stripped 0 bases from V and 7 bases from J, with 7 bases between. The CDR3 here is CASGLVRAEQYF. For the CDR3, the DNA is TGTGCTAGTGGTTTGGTAAGAGCAGAGCAGTACTTC.

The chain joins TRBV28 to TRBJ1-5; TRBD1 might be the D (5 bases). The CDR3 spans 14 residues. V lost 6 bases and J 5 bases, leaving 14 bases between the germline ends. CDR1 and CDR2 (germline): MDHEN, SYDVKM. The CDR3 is CASRWAGLDQPQHF. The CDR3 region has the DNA TGTGCCAGCAGATGGGCGGGACTAGATCAGCCCCAGCATTTT.

The CDR3 DNA sequence: TGTGCCAGCAGCCCAGATAGAGTGGGGAGTGAGACCCAGTACTTC. Translated, it gives CASSPDRVGSETQYF. The chain has TRBV7-3 and TRBJ2-5, with a possible D match to TRBD2 (5 bases). The germline V and J ends were trimmed by 5 bases and 5 bases, with 18 bases remaining between them. The germline V gene encodes CDR1 SGHTA and CDR2 FQGTGA. The CDR3 totals 15 residues.

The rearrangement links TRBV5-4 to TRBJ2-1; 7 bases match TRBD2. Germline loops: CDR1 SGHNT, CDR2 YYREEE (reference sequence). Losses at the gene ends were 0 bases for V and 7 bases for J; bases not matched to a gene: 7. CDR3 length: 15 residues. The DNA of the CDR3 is TGTGCCAGCAGCTTGGTATCCAGGGAGGGTAATGAGCAGTTCTTC. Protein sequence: CASSLVSREGNEQFF.

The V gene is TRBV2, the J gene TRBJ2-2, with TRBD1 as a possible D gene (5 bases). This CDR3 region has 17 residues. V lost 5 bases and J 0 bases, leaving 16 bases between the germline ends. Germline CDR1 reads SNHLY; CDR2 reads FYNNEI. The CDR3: CASSTNKAGSNTGELFF. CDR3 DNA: TGTGCCAGCAGTACAAACAAGGCAGGGTCGAACACCGGGGAGCTGTTTTTT.

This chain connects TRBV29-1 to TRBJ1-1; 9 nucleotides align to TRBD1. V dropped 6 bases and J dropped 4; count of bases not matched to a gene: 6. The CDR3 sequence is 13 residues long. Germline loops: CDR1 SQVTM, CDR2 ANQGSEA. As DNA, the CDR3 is TGCAGCGTCCTCAAGACAGGGGGCACTGAAGCTTTCTTT. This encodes CSVLKTGGTEAFF.

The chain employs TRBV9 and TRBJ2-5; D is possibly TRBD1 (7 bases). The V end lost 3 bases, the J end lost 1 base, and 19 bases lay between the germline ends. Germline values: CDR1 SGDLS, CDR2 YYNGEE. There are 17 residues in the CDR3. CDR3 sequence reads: CASSATGRLVGQETQYF. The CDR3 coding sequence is TGTGCCAGCAGCGCGACAGGGAGGTTGGTAGGCCAAGAGACCCAGTACTTC.

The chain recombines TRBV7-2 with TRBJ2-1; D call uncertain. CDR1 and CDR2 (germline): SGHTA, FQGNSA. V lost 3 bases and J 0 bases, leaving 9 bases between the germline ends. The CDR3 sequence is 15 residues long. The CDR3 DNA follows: TGTGCCAGCAGCTTCCAGTGGAGCTCCTACAATGAGCAGTTCTTC. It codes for CASSFQWSSYNEQFF.

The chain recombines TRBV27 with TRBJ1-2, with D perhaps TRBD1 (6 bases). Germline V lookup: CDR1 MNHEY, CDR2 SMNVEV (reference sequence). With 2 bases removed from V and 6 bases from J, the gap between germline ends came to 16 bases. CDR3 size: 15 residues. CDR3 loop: CASSLSGDRRDGYTF. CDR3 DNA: TGTGCCAGCAGTTTAAGTGGCGACAGGCGGGATGGCTACACCTTC.

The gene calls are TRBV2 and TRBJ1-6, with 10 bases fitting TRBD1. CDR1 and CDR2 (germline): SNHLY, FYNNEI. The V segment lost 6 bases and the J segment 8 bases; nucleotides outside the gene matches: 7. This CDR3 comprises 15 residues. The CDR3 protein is CASRLRTGGDSPLHF. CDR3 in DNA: TGTGCCAGCAGACTACGGACAGGGGGTGATTCACCCCTCCACTTT.

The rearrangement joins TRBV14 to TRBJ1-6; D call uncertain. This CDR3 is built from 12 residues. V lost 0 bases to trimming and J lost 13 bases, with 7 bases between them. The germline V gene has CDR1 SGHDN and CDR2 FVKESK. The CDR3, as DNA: TGTGCCAGCAGCCAAGAGTACGAGCCCCTCCACTTT. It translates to CASSQEYEPLHF.

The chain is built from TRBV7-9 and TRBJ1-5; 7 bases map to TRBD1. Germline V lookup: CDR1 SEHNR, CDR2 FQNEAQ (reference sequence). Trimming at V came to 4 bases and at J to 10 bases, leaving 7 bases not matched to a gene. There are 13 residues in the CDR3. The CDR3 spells CASSSGTAIPQHF. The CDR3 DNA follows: TGTGCCAGCAGCTCAGGGACAGCAATTCCCCAGCATTTT.

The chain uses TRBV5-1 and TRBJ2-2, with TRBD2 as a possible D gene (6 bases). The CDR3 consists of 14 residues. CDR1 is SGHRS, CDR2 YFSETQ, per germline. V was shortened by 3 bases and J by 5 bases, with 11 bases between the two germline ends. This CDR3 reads CASSSPGGTGELFF. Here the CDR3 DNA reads TGCGCCAGCAGCTCCCCCGGGGGAACCGGGGAGCTGTTTTTT.

The CDR3 loop is CASSLVISGGYNEQFF. The CDR3 region has the DNA TGCGCCAGCAGCTTGGTGATAAGCGGGGGCTACAATGAGCAGTTCTTC. The chain carries TRBV5-1 and TRBJ2-1; 8 bases match TRBD2. The CDR3 spans 16 residues. The V gene end was trimmed by 0 bases and the J gene end by 3 bases; junction bases not matched to a gene: 5. Germline V gene sequence: CDR1 SGHRS, CDR2 YFSETQ.

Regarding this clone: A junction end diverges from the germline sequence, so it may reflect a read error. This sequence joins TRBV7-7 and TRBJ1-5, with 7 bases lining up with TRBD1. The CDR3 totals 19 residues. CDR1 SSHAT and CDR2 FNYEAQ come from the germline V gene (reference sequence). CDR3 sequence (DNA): TGTGCTAGCAGCCCCAGACAGGGAGTGAAGGCGGGTAGCAATCAGCCCCAGCATTTT. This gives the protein CASSPRQGVKAGSNQPQHF.

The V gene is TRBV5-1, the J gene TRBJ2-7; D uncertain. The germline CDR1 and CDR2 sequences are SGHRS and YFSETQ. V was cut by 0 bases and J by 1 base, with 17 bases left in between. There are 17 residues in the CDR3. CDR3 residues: CASSLDLTVSNSYEQYF. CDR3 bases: TGCGCCAGCAGCTTGGATCTCACAGTGAGTAATTCCTACGAGCAGTACTTC.